The 24 T cell receptor beta chains reported below all come from one sample, sequenced in a study of blood T cells in healthy people across ages. A second PCR of roughly 7 to 11 cycles used a sample-barcoded 5' primer and a J-beta primer mix. TCRdb itself ran the 5' RACE reads through MiXCR, one entry per CDR3 protein. The sample contains hundreds of thousands of distinct CDR3 sequences, 45% to 55% of which appear only once. The specimen sequenced was blood. The receptors stem from a man older than 75 in good health.

This chain links TRBV12-3 or TRBV12-4 with TRBJ1-2; 8 positions agree with TRBD1. The CDR3 sequence is 14 residues long. J lost 6 bases, V lost 6 bases, and 9 bases had no gene match. CDR3 nucleotide sequence: TGTGCCAGCAGCCGGACAGGGCGCCCCCATGGCTACACCTTC. Protein product: CASSRTGRPHGYTF.

The gene calls are TRBV2 and TRBJ1-2; no definite D call. Germline CDR1 and CDR2: SNHLY and FYNNEI. Trimming removed 4 bases at V and 0 bases at J, with 9 bases between. CDR3 length: 14 residues. CDR3 amino acids: CASSVTVANYGYTF. The CDR3 region has the DNA TGTGCCAGCAGTGTCACAGTAGCTAACTATGGCTACACCTTC.

This clonotype was recorded a few times. This chain links TRBV29-1 with TRBJ2-1; TRBD1 matches at 11 bases. This CDR3 spans 14 amino acids. Trimming cost V 6 bases and J 9 bases; bases outside gene matches: 10. From germline, CDR1 is SQVTM and CDR2 ANQGSEA. The CDR3 sequence: CSVAPGTGGGEQFF. The CDR3 nucleotides read TGCAGCGTGGCACCCGGGACAGGGGGGGGTGAGCAGTTCTTC.

The rearrangement uses TRBV28 and TRBJ2-2, with 8 bases fitting TRBD1. There are 17 residues in the CDR3. CDR1 MDHEN and CDR2 SYDVKM come from the germline V gene. J lost 5 bases, V lost 4 bases, and 12 bases had no gene match. The CDR3 sequence: CASSSSGRDRWTGELFF. The CDR3 coding sequence is TGTGCCAGCAGTTCAAGTGGCCGGGACAGGTGGACCGGGGAGCTGTTTTTT.

This clonotype was recorded at least ten times. V usage is TRBV7-9 and J usage is TRBJ2-3, with TRBD2 matching 8 bases. CDR3 size: 15 residues. Trimming took 5 bases from V and 2 from J; bases not matched to a gene: 6. Germline V gives CDR1 SEHNR, CDR2 FQNEAQ (reference sequence). CDR3 in amino acids: CASSTTSGFTDTQYF. In nucleotides, the CDR3 is TGTGCCAGCAGCACCACTAGCGGATTCACAGATACGCAGTATTTT.

This clonotype was seen a handful of times. The chain recombines TRBV20-1 with TRBJ2-3, with TRBD1 matching 8 bases. CDR1 DFQATT and CDR2 SNEGSKA come from the germline V gene (reference sequence). This CDR3 spans 15 amino acids. The V segment lost 5 bases and the J segment 4 bases; nucleotides outside the gene matches: 11. The CDR3 reads CSAPGATGDPDTQYF. In DNA, the CDR3 is TGCAGTGCTCCAGGGGCGACAGGGGATCCAGATACGCAGTATTTT.

This clonotype was seen a handful of times. This chain joins TRBV7-2 and TRBJ2-5, with D tentatively TRBD2 (5 bases). The V end lost 2 bases, the J end lost 5 bases, and 9 bases lay between the germline ends. Germline V gene data show CDR1 as SGHTA and CDR2 as FQGNSA. The CDR3 covers 13 residues. CDR3 sequence: CASSLQRGETQYF. The CDR3 DNA sequence: TGTGCCAGCAGCTTACAAAGAGGGGAGACCCAGTACTTC.

As for this clonotype: One end of the junction fails to match germline, which may point to a read error. This chain connects TRBV7-9 to TRBJ1-1; D is undetermined. The length of the CDR3 is 13 residues. CDR1 and CDR2 from the germline V gene are SEHNR and FQNEAQ (reference sequence). As DNA, the CDR3 is TGTACCAGCAGCTTATCTGTGAACACTGAAGCTTTCTTT. Translating it yields CTSSLSVNTEAFF.

This clonotype was counted many times. The rearrangement uses TRBV6-2 or TRBV6-3 and TRBJ2-1, with TRBD2 matching over 12 bases. The CDR3 has 15 amino acids. Germline trimming cut 6 bases from V and 3 bases from J; bases unmatched to any gene: 3. Germline V CDR1 and CDR2: MNHEY, SVGEGT. The CDR3 region is CASRPLAGGYNEQFF. The CDR3 DNA sequence: TGTGCCAGCAGACCACTAGCGGGAGGCTACAATGAGCAGTTCTTC.

The V call is TRBV6-6, the J call TRBJ2-7, with D possibly being TRBD2 (5 bases). V lost 5 bases to trimming and J lost 7 bases, with 21 bases between them. The CDR3 loop spans 15 amino acids. Germline-derived CDR1 and CDR2 are MNHNY and SVGAGI (reference sequence). Written as DNA, the CDR3 is TGTGCCAGCAGTACCCATAGAGGGAGAACAAATGAGCAGTACTTC. Residues: CASSTHRGRTNEQYF.

This rearrangement joins TRBV25-1 to TRBJ1-2; 8 bases align to TRBD1. V lost 2 bases to trimming and J lost 5 bases; unmatched junction nucleotides: 7. CDR1 MGHDK and CDR2 SYGVNS come from the germline V gene. The CDR3 covers 15 residues. CDR3 in amino acids: CASSEGAGGGYGYTF. The DNA of the CDR3 is TGTGCCAGCAGTGAAGGCGCAGGGGGCGGTTATGGCTACACCTTC.

This sequence joins TRBV7-9 and TRBJ1-6, with 8 positions matching TRBD1. The CDR3 covers 19 residues. The V segment lost 6 bases and the J segment 0 bases; nucleotides outside the gene matches: 13. The germline gives CDR1 SEHNR, CDR2 FQNEAQ (reference sequence). CDR3 region: CASSFFWGQENSYNSPLHF. The CDR3 DNA reads as TGTGCCAGCAGTTTTTTTTGGGGACAGGAGAACTCCTATAATTCACCCCTCCACTTT.

This clonotype has a count of ten or more. The gene calls are TRBV25-1 and TRBJ2-7; D uncertain. V was pared by 10 bases and J by 0 bases, with 7 bases between. The CDR3 spans 11 residues. Germline V lookup: CDR1 MGHDK, CDR2 SYGVNS. CDR3 loop: CATQYSYEQYF. CDR3 in DNA: TGTGCCACCCAATACTCCTACGAGCAGTACTTC.

The chain recombines TRBV20-1 with TRBJ2-7; D is uncertain. This CDR3 contains 11 residues. Trimming left V 5 bases short and J 0 bases short, with 5 bases between. CDR1 and CDR2 from the germline V gene are DFQATT and SNEGSKA (reference sequence). The CDR3: CSAPDSYEQYF. The DNA for the CDR3 is TGCAGTGCTCCGGACTCCTACGAGCAGTACTTC.

This clonotype came up once. V usage is TRBV20-1 and J usage is TRBJ2-3; no clear D gene. Germline CDR1 DFQATT, CDR2 SNEGSKA (reference sequence). V was pared by 6 bases and J by 2 bases, with 18 bases between. The CDR3 is 15 amino acids. CDR3 sequence (DNA): TGCAGTGCCATGTGGGCGGCCAGTTCCACAGATACGCAGTATTTT. Its translation: CSAMWAASSTDTQYF.

V is TRBV9 and J is TRBJ2-1, with TRBD1 matching 7 bases. Germline CDR1 is SGDLS and CDR2 is YYNGEE. V shed 0 bases and J 9 bases; nucleotides not matched to a gene: 12. This CDR3 has 16 residues. CDR3 amino acids: CASSVGPRQGEAEQFF. CDR3 sequence (DNA): TGTGCCAGCAGCGTAGGCCCACGACAGGGTGAGGCTGAGCAGTTCTTC.

This chain links TRBV12-3 or TRBV12-4 with TRBJ1-2; maybe TRBD1 (5 bases). V gave up 3 bases and J gave up 8 bases, with 13 bases separating them. This CDR3 comprises 13 residues. CDR3 loop: CASSFGAAGGYTF. For the CDR3, the DNA is TGTGCCAGCAGTTTCGGGGCAGCAGGCGGCTACACCTTC.

This clonotype was seen many times. The V and J genes are TRBV6-6 and TRBJ2-4; weak D call: TRBD1 (6 bases). The germline gives CDR1 MNHNY, CDR2 SVGAGI (reference sequence). V was trimmed by 4 bases and J by 0 bases, leaving 13 bases between them. This CDR3 has 16 amino acids. The CDR3 region has the DNA TGTGCCAGCAGTTTTGGACAGCAACTAGCCAAAAACATTCAGTACTTC. This sequence encodes CASSFGQQLAKNIQYF.

This sequence joins TRBV5-1 and TRBJ2-7; the D is unclear. Judging by the DNA end, TRBJ2-5 fits better; the J call may be wrong. This CDR3 is 14 amino acids long. The germline V gene has CDR1 SGHRS and CDR2 YFSETQ. The CDR3 nucleotides are TGCGCCAGCAGCTTGGTGTCTACTCGGGAGACCCAGTACTTC. Its protein product is CASSLVSTRETQYF.

This clonotype was counted ten times or more. V is TRBV7-9 and J is TRBJ2-5, with D possibly TRBD1 on 5 matching bases. V lost 5 bases to trimming and J lost 5 bases, with 24 bases between them. The CDR3 sequence is 17 residues long. The V gene's germline CDR1 is SEHNR and CDR2 FQNEAQ (reference sequence). This CDR3 reads CASSPLRGRRDMETQYF. The CDR3 DNA reads as TGTGCCAGCAGCCCCCTTAGGGGAAGGCGAGATATGGAGACCCAGTACTTC. The full variable domain, rest sourced from reference TRBV7-9 and TRBJ2-5, is DTGVSQNPRHKITKRGQNVTFRCDPISEHNRLYWYRQTLGQGPEFLTYFQNEAQLEKSRLLSDRFSAERPKGSFSTLEIQRTEQGDSAMYLCASSPLRGRRDMETQYFGPGTRLLVL.

The chain has TRBV20-1 and TRBJ2-7; D call uncertain. Germline CDR1 is DFQATT and CDR2 is SNEGSKA (reference sequence). The length of the CDR3 is 14 residues. V was trimmed by 1 base and J by 7 bases, leaving 17 bases between them. The CDR3 sequence: CSARVGTVYNEQYF. The DNA of the CDR3 is TGCAGTGCTAGAGTGGGCACCGTCTACAATGAGCAGTACTTC.

This chain links TRBV12-3 or TRBV12-4 with TRBJ2-3; no firm D call. The ends were cut back, 1 base at V and 1 base at J, with 9 bases in the middle. The CDR3 is 15 residues long. CDR3 region: CASSLGRTGTDTQYF. CDR3 coding DNA: TGTGCCAGCAGTTTAGGACGGACCGGCACAGATACGCAGTATTTT.

This clonotype showed up just a few times. The J gene is TRBJ2-5, the V gene TRBV7-9; 8 nucleotides agree with TRBD1. After removal of 5 bases from V and 2 bases from J, the junction contained 7 bases not matched to a gene. CDR3 length: 15 residues. Germline V lookup: CDR1 SEHNR, CDR2 FQNEAQ (reference sequence). In DNA form, the CDR3 reads TGTGCCAGCAGCCGACCAGGGACAGGACAAGAGACCCAGTACTTC. This sequence encodes CASSRPGTGQETQYF.

The CDR3 is CASCTTGRETQYF. The CDR3 bases are TGTGCCAGCTGTACTACAGGGAGGGAGACCCAGTACTTC. V gene TRBV25-1 combines with J gene TRBJ2-5; possibly TRBD1 or TRBD2 for D (6 bases each). Per the germline V gene, CDR1 is MGHDK and CDR2 is SYGVNS. The CDR3 is 13 amino acids. V was pared by 8 bases and J by 5 bases, with 15 bases between.